The 2 T cell receptor beta chains below come from one sample, sequenced in a study of vaccination effects on CD4 cells after COVID-19. These receptors lack a known antigen. Generated by immunoSEQ multiplex PCR, the TCRdb table keeps only in-frame clones and is missing some. This sample has roughly 23,000 clones, with 55% to 75% found just once. Under the ViraFEST assay, PBMC were stimulated with viral peptide pools so that antigen-specific CD4+ T cells expanded. Sequencing was performed afterwards. Following culture for more than 9 days, CD4+ T cells were isolated. Having tested negative for nucleocapsid antibodies, the vaccine recipients showed no prior SARS-CoV-2 infection. This material consisted of CD4+ T cells from PBMCs cultured with HCoV-NL63 spike peptides, taken before COVID-19 vaccination. The receptor source for this set is a human donor who received a COVID-19 vaccine.

The rearrangement links TRBV6-2 or TRBV6-3 to TRBJ1-2, with D perhaps TRBD1 (5 bases). The CDR3 contains 15 residues. Germline V gives CDR1 MNHEY, CDR2 SVGEGT. The germline V and J ends were trimmed by 6 bases and 0 bases, with 14 bases remaining between them. The CDR3 DNA is TGTGCCAGCAGCCAGCGGGACGGGGCTAACTATGGCTACACCTTC. Residues: CASSQRDGANYGYTF.

V and J are TRBV5-1 and TRBJ1-2, with 8 bases aligning to TRBD1. This CDR3 region has 15 residues. The V segment lost 4 bases and the J segment 7 bases; nucleotides outside the gene matches: 12. The germline V gene encodes CDR1 SGHRS and CDR2 YFSETQ. CDR3 amino acids: CASSPVNQGASGYTF. The CDR3 DNA is TGCGCCAGCAGCCCTGTTAATCAGGGGGCAAGTGGCTACACCTTC.